The T cell receptor beta chain under discussion was sequenced for a study of T-cell reconstitution after alpha-beta-depleted transplantation in children. Study results and limitations: Several hundred expanded graft clones reportedly were the source of alpha-beta T cells about two months after transplant. Surviving recipient T cells and thymic progenitors accounted for the high day-60 TCRbeta diversity observed in some patients. A year had passed since transplant, and T-cell counts and diversity by then came mostly from newly produced T cells.

The authors prepared the TCRbeta library with unique molecular identifiers. TCRdb processed the PCR reads anew with MiXCR; each CDR3 protein has one entry. Of roughly 500,000 distinct CDR3 sequences listed, over 9.5% are singletons. This clonotype has ten or more counts. Antigen: not known. This clonotype was obtained from a child younger than 10 with inherited bone marrow failure, due to receive a stem cell transplant. The starting material was PBMCs, obtained before TCRalphabeta/CD19-depleted stem cell transplant.

The CDR3 loop reads CASFAGTVNGQPQHF. The DNA of the CDR3 is TGTGCCAGCTTCGCCGGGACGGTTAACGGTCAGCCCCAGCATTTT. This chain uses TRBV6-5 with TRBJ1-5, with D possibly TRBD1 on 5 matching bases. Germline V gives CDR1 MNHEY, CDR2 SVGAGI. The V end lost 8 bases, the J end lost 6 bases, and 20 bases lay between the germline ends. The CDR3 totals 15 residues.